This entry features one T cell receptor beta chain sequence. This sample stems from a study of blood T cell repertoires in COVID-19. In the study overall: Samples representing acute and convalescent COVID-19 were sourced from the United States, Italy and Spain. T cells, B-cell-depleted T cells, or PBMCs supplied cDNA or gDNA.

Per the original methods: The authors estimated nucleated cell counts from reference gene primer amplification. TCRdb's table, derived via immunoSEQ multiplex PCR, lists solely in-frame clones and lacks some. V, J and clone size were drawn from that table, and D and trimming were deduced from the DNA. This sample has fewer than 150,000 clones; approximately 84% occur once, and the top ten carry 18%. V lost 0 bases and J 6 bases, leaving 13 bases between the germline ends. This CDR3 contains 15 residues. Germline CDR1 is SGHTS and CDR2 is YDEGEE. Sequenced sample: peripheral blood. The TCR sequence derives from a woman aged 45-65 years who had recovered from COVID-19. This chain connects TRBV5-8 to TRBJ1-5; D remains unclear. The chain's CDR3 is CASSLGDTSGQPQHF. The DNA for the CDR3 is TGTGCCAGCAGCTTGGGCGACACGAGTGGTCAGCCCCAGCATTTT.